The 24 T cell receptor beta chains in this list originate from one sample, sequenced in a study of CD8 T cells in Susac syndrome. RNA totalling about 0.45 to 1 ug underwent reverse transcription with random hexamers. TCRdb reprocessed the immunoSEQ multiplex PCR reads via MiXCR and lists one record per CDR3 protein. This sample has some 100,000 distinct CDR3 sequences, with approximately 95% found just once. The material sequenced was CD8+ T cells from PBMCs. The receptor source for this set is a human donor with Susac syndrome.

J is TRBJ2-5 and V is TRBV7-9; 9 nucleotides agree with TRBD2. J lost 5 bases, V lost 5 bases, and 9 bases had no gene match. Germline lookup yields CDR1 SEHNR and CDR2 FQNEAQ (reference sequence). The CDR3 is 15 residues long. The CDR3 loop reads CASSLLAGVEETQYF. The CDR3 DNA reads as TGTGCCAGCAGCCTCTTAGCGGGAGTGGAGGAGACCCAGTACTTC.

This chain uses TRBV10-2 with TRBJ1-1; no definite D call. V lost 1 base, J lost 7 bases, and 10 bases lay in between. This CDR3 region has 13 residues. The germline V gene has CDR1 WSHSY and CDR2 SAAADI. CDR3 protein: CASSEWRANEAFF. DNA for the CDR3: TGCGCCAGCAGTGAGTGGAGGGCGAATGAAGCTTTCTTT.

The genes are TRBV5-1 and TRBJ2-4; 14 bases align to TRBD2. This CDR3 region has 17 residues. J was trimmed by 9 bases and V by 3 bases; bases with no gene match: 11. Looked up from germline, CDR1 is SGHRS and CDR2 is YFSETQ. The CDR3: CASSYSGTSGSVGIQYF. The CDR3 DNA is TGCGCCAGCAGCTACTCCGGGACTAGCGGGAGTGTCGGCATTCAGTACTTC.

V is TRBV29-1 and J is TRBJ1-4; possible D gene TRBD1, 6 bases. V lost 7 bases and J lost 7, with 19 bases in between. Germline CDR1 and CDR2: SQVTM and ANQGSEA. The CDR3 spans 14 residues. In nucleotides, the CDR3 is TGCAGCGGCGCTGTGGGGGGCGCTGGTGAAAAACTGTTTTTT. Translation: CSGAVGGAGEKLFF.

The rearrangement joins TRBV29-1 to TRBJ2-2; D ambiguous. Trimming removed 0 bases from V and 9 bases from J, with 11 bases in between. This CDR3 region has 13 residues. From germline, CDR1 is SQVTM and CDR2 ANQGSEA. Here the CDR3 DNA reads TGCAGCGTTGAAGAGGCTAACCGTAGGGAGCTGTTTTTT. Protein sequence: CSVEEANRRELFF.

This clonotype was observed a single time. The chain links TRBV27 to TRBJ1-5; tentative D call: TRBD1 (5 bases). The V and J ends lost 2 bases and 1 base respectively, with 9 bases between them. Germline-derived CDR1 and CDR2 are MNHEY and SMNVEV (reference sequence). This CDR3 region has 15 residues. Written as DNA, the CDR3 is TGTGCCAGCAGTTTAGGGGCAGGAAGCAATCAGCCCCAGCATTTT. Amino acid sequence: CASSLGAGSNQPQHF.

This clonotype is a singleton in its sample. J is TRBJ2-5 and V is TRBV5-1; TRBD2 agrees at 12 bases. The CDR3 loop spans 16 amino acids. Germline CDR1 SGHRS, CDR2 YFSETQ. The trim removed 3 bases at V and 2 bases at J, leaving 5 bases unmatched. The chain's CDR3 is CASSSGGTSGQETQYF. The CDR3 coding sequence is TGCGCCAGCAGCTCGGGAGGGACTAGCGGGCAAGAGACCCAGTACTTC. The full variable domain, its missing parts supplied by reference TRBV5-1 and TRBJ2-5, is KAGVTQTPRYLIKTRGQQVTLSCSPISGHRSVSWYQQTPGQGLQFLFEYFSETQRNKGNFPGRFSGRQFSNSRSEMNVSTLELGDSALYLCASSSGGTSGQETQYFGPGTRLLVL.

The chain couples TRBV11-2 to TRBJ2-2; TRBD2 aligns across 7 bases. Germline assignment: CDR1 SGHAT and CDR2 FQNNGV. The CDR3 contains 14 residues. The ends lost 5 bases at V and 4 bases at J; junction bases unmatched: 4. Written as DNA, the CDR3 is TGTGCCAGCAGCCCGGGGGGAGTCACCGGGGAGCTGTTTTTT. Its translation is CASSPGGVTGELFF.

This clonotype appeared once. This chain connects TRBV3-1 to TRBJ2-4; D not certain. V lost 3 bases to trimming and J lost 0 bases, with 21 bases between them. Germline V gene lookup returns CDR1 LGHDT and CDR2 YNNKEL (reference sequence). The CDR3 is 19 amino acids. The CDR3 loop is CASSQHVLGSRLAKNIQYF. CDR3 DNA sequence: TGTGCCAGCAGCCAGCACGTCCTCGGGTCCAGGCTAGCCAAAAACATTCAGTACTTC.

The chain employs TRBV13 and TRBJ2-4, with D possibly matching TRBD2 (5 bases). V lost 5 bases, J lost 0 bases, and 8 bases lay in between. Germline V lookup: CDR1 PRHDT, CDR2 FYEKMQ (reference sequence). This CDR3 region has 14 residues. CDR3 DNA sequence: TGTGCCAGCAGCCTCGGGGTAGCCAAAAACATTCAGTACTTC. This sequence encodes CASSLGVAKNIQYF.

The chain uses TRBV9 and TRBJ2-2; no reliable D call. The V end was cut by 4 bases, the J end by 4 bases, with 11 bases between. The length of the CDR3 is 14 residues. Germline CDR1 SGDLS, CDR2 YYNGEE. The DNA of the CDR3 is TGTGCCAGCAGCTTTGATGGGCCCACCGGGGAGCTGTTTTTT. This translates into CASSFDGPTGELFF.

The chain is built from TRBV9 and TRBJ2-1; no definite D call. Trimming pared 0 bases from V and 10 bases from J, leaving 14 bases between. Germline V gives CDR1 SGDLS, CDR2 YYNGEE. The CDR3 has 14 amino acids. CDR3 in amino acids: CASSVVFDTEEQFF. The CDR3 coding sequence is TGTGCCAGCAGCGTAGTGTTTGATACAGAGGAGCAGTTCTTC.

This clonotype has a single count. This chain links TRBV25-1 with TRBJ2-1; no clear D gene. Germline lookup yields CDR1 MGHDK and CDR2 SYGVNS. This CDR3 spans 15 amino acids. Trimming cost V 3 bases and J 8 bases, with 17 bases left between them. The CDR3 spells CASSDNLGGRDEQFF. The CDR3 region has the DNA TGTGCCAGCAGTGACAATCTGGGTGGACGGGATGAGCAGTTCTTC. Combining the CDR3 with reference TRBV25-1 and TRBJ2-1 gives the whole variable domain EADIYQTPRYLVIGTGKKITLECSQTMGHDKMYWYQQDPGMELHLIHYSYGVNSTEKGDLSSESTVSRIRTEHFPLTLESARPSHTSQYLCASSDNLGGRDEQFFGPGTRLTVL.

CDR3 amino acids: CASSQEGGGLVAGELFF. The DNA of the CDR3 is TGTGCCAGCAGCCAAGAAGGAGGGGGGCTGGTTGCCGGGGAGCTGTTTTTT. V and J are TRBV3-1 and TRBJ2-2; D assignment may be TRBD1 or TRBD2 (6 bases each). Between the trimmed V and J ends, which lost 0 bases and 6 bases, there was a span of 17 bases. This CDR3 spans 17 amino acids. In germline, CDR1 is LGHDT, CDR2 YNNKEL (reference sequence).

This chain uses TRBV6-5 with TRBJ1-2; no clear D. Germline-derived CDR1 and CDR2 are MNHEY and SVGAGI. V lost 0 bases, J lost 4 bases, and 6 bases lay in between. This CDR3 comprises 13 residues. In DNA, the CDR3 is TGTGCCAGCAGTTACTCGGGTACCTATGGCTACACCTTC. Its protein product is CASSYSGTYGYTF.

The chain has TRBV5-8 and TRBJ2-5; maybe TRBD2 (6 bases). V gave up 4 bases and J gave up 0 bases, with 13 bases separating them. The CDR3 extends over 15 amino acids. Germline CDR1 SGHTS, CDR2 YDEGEE. The DNA of the CDR3 is TGTGCCAGCAGCGGCGGGACCGCGTACCAAGAGACCCAGTACTTC. Translation: CASSGGTAYQETQYF.

The chain recombines TRBV29-1 with TRBJ2-2; 11 bases are a match to TRBD2. The CDR3 is made up of 13 amino acids. Germline CDR1 is SQVTM and CDR2 is ANQGSEA. The V segment lost 8 bases and the J segment 7 bases; nucleotides outside the gene matches: 6. The CDR3 DNA follows: TGCAGCCCTACTAGCGGGAGTCACGGGGAGCTGTTTTTT. Its translation is CSPTSGSHGELFF.

The genes are TRBV16 and TRBJ1-2; no definite D call. Trimming shortened V by 8 bases and J by 4 bases, and 20 bases separated the two germline ends. This CDR3 is built from 15 residues. Germline V gene data show CDR1 as KGHSY and CDR2 as FQNENV. CDR3 amino acids: CASHFGPHGGYGYTF. The CDR3 DNA reads TGTGCCAGCCACTTTGGGCCCCACGGTGGCTATGGCTACACCTTC. The full variable domain, rest sourced from reference TRBV16 and TRBJ1-2, is GEEVAQTPKHLVRGEGQKAKLYCAPIKGHSYVFWYQQVLKNEFKFLISFQNENVFDETGMPKERFSAKCLPNSPCSLEIQATKLEDSAVYFCASHFGPHGGYGYTFGSGTRLTVV.

This clonotype was seen a handful of times. V and J are TRBV5-1 and TRBJ1-1; TRBD1 might be the D (5 bases). This CDR3 region has 13 residues. Germline-derived CDR1 and CDR2 are SGHRS and YFSETQ. Trimming took 1 base from V and 2 from J, leaving 6 bases between them. DNA of the CDR3: TGCGCCAGCAGCTTGAGGGGAAACACTGAAGCTTTCTTT. Translation gives CASSLRGNTEAFF.

J is TRBJ1-1 and V is TRBV29-1; weak D call: TRBD1 (5 bases). Germline V gene sequence: CDR1 SQVTM, CDR2 ANQGSEA. The length of the CDR3 is 11 residues. With 3 bases removed from V and 10 bases from J, the gap between germline ends came to 12 bases. This chain's CDR3 is CSVDLAGGAFF. CDR3 bases: TGCAGCGTTGATTTAGCCGGGGGAGCTTTCTTT.

In its sample, this clonotype was seen once. The chain uses TRBV9 and TRBJ2-7; D uncertain. Trimming removed 3 bases at V and 2 bases at J, with 12 bases between. Germline assignment: CDR1 SGDLS and CDR2 YYNGEE. CDR3 length equals 14 residues. As DNA, the CDR3 is TGTGCCAGCAGCGAGACGCGTTCCCCCTACGAGCAGTACTTC. Amino acids: CASSETRSPYEQYF.

CDR3 in DNA: TGTGCCAGCAGCTTAGCCTCTACTGGTACCCAAGAGACCCAGTACTTC. It is translated as CASSLASTGTQETQYF. The chain recombines TRBV11-2 with TRBJ2-5; D is uncertain. V lost 1 base and J 1 base, leaving 13 bases between the germline ends. Germline values: CDR1 SGHAT, CDR2 FQNNGV. This CDR3 comprises 16 residues.

The chain joins TRBV25-1 to TRBJ1-2; the D is unclear. V lost 4 bases and J 5 bases, leaving 11 bases between the germline ends. CDR1 and CDR2 from the germline V gene are MGHDK and SYGVNS. The CDR3 totals 13 residues. CDR3 loop: CASSGSVGYGYTF. CDR3 nucleotide sequence: TGTGCCAGCAGTGGAAGTGTAGGGTATGGCTACACCTTC.

The chain couples TRBV20-1 to TRBJ2-1; 10 positions match TRBD2. There are 14 residues in the CDR3. V lost 6 bases and J lost 1; bases outside the gene matches: 3. CDR1 and CDR2 from the germline V gene are DFQATT and SNEGSKA (reference sequence). Here the CDR3 DNA reads TGCAGTGCAACTAGCGGGGATTCCTACAATGAGCAGTTCTTC. It is translated as CSATSGDSYNEQFF.